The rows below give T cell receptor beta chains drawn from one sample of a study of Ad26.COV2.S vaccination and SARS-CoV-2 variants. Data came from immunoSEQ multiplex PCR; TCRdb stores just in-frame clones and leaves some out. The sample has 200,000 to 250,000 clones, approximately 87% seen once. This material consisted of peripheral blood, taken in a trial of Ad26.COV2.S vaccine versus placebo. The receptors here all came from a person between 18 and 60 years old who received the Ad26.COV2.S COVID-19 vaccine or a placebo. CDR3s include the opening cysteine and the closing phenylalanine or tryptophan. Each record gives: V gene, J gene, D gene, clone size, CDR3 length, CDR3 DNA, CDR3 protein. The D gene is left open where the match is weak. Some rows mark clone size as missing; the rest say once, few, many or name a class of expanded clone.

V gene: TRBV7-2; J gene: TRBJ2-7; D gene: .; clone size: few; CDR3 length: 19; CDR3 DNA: TGTGCCAGCAGCTTAGCGCTAACTATGGGCATTGGGAGCTCCTACGAGCAGTACTTC; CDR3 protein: CASSLALTMGIGSSYEQYF
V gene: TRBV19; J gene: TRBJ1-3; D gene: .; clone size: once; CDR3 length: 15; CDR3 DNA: TGTGCCAGTAGTAACCGGGGCGCGCTTGGAAACACCATATATTTT; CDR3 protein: CASSNRGALGNTIYF
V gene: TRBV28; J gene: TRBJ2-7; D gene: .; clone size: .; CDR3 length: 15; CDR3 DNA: TGTGCCAGCAGCCCCGGTCTGACTAGATCCTACGAGCAGTACTTC; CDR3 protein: CASSPGLTRSYEQYF
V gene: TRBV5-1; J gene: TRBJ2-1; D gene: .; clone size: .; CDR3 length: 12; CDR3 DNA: TGCGCCAGCAGCTACAGTAACAATGAGCAGTTCTTC; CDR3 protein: CASSYSNNEQFF
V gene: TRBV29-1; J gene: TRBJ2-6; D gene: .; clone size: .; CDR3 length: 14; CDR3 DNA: TGCAGCGTCCCTCACCCAGCTGGGGCCAACGTCCTGACTTTC; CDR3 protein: CSVPHPAGANVLTF
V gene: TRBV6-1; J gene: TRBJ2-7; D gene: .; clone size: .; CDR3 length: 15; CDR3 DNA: TGTGCCAGCAGTGAAGCCGGGCCGGTGACCTACGAGCAGTACTTC; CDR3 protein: CASSEAGPVTYEQYF
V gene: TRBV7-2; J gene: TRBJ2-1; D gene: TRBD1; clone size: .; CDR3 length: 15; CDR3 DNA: TGTGCCAGCAGCCCATACGGACAGGGCTACAATGAGCAGTTCTTC; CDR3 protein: CASSPYGQGYNEQFF
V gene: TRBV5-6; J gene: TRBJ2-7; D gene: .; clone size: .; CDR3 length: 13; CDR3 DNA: TGTGCCAGCAGCTTGGGCAGGTCCTACGAGCAGTACTTC; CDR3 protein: CASSLGRSYEQYF
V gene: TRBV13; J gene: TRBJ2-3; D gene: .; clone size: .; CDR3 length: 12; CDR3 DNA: TGTGCCAGCAGCAAGTACACAGATACGCAGTATTTT; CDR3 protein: CASSKYTDTQYF
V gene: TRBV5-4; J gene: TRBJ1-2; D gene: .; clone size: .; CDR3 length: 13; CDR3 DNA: TGTGCCAGCAGCTTGGCCGGGTCATATGGCTACACCTTC; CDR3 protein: CASSLAGSYGYTF
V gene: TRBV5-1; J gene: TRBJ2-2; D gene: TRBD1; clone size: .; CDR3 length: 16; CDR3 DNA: TGCGCCAGCGCCGGACAGGGGGCAGTGAACACCGGGGAGCTGTTTTTT; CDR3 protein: CASAGQGAVNTGELFF
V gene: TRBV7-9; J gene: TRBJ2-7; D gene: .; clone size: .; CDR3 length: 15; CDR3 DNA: TGTGCCAGCAGCTTAGAAGGGGAAGGGTCCTACGAGCAGTACTTC; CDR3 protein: CASSLEGEGSYEQYF
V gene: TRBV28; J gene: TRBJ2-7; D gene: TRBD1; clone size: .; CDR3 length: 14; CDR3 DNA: TGTGCCACCACACACCGGACAGGGACGGACGAGCAGTACTTC; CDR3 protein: CATTHRTGTDEQYF
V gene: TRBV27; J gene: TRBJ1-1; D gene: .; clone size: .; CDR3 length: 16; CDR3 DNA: TGTGCCAGCAGACTTTATGGGCGGGAGATGAACACTGAAGCTTTCTTT; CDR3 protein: CASRLYGREMNTEAFF
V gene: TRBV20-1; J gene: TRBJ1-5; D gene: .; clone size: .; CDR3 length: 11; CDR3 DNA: TGCAGTGTTCGGACGGCACGGGCCCAGCATTTT; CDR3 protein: CSVRTARAQHF
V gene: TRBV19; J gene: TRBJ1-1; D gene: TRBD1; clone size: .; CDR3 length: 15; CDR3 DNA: TGTGCCAGTAGTATTAACAGGGGCGGGAACACTGAAGCTTTCTTT; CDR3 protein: CASSINRGGNTEAFF
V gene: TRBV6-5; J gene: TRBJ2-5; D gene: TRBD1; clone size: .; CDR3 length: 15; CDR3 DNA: TGTGCCAGCAGCCCCATGGGACAGCTGGAAGAGACCCAGTACTTC; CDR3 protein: CASSPMGQLEETQYF
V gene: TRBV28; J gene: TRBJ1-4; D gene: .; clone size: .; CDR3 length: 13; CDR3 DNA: TGTGCCAGCAGTCTCCAGGGGAATGAAAAACTGTTTTTT; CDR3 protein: CASSLQGNEKLFF
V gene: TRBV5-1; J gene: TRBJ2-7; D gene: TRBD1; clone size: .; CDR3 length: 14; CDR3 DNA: TGCGCCAGCAGCAAGGACAGGTTATTCAACGAGCAGTACTTC; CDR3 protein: CASSKDRLFNEQYF
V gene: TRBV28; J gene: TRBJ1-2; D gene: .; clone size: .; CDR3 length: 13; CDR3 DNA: TGTGCCAGCAGTTTAGGCGGTGTCTATGGCTACACCTTC; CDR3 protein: CASSLGGVYGYTF
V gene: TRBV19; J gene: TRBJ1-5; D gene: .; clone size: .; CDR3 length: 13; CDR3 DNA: TGTGCCAGTAAGGGCAGTAGCAATCAGCCCCAGCATTTT; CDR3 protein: CASKGSSNQPQHF
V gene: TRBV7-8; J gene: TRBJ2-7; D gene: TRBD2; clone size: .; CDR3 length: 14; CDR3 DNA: TGTGCCAGCAGCTTACTTCAGCGGGAGGTCGAGCAGTACTTC; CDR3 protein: CASSLLQREVEQYF
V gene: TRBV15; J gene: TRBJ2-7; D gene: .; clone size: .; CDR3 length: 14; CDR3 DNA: TGTGCCACCAGCAGAGGGGCTCTAGTGTACGAGCAGTACTTC; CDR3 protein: CATSRGALVYEQYF
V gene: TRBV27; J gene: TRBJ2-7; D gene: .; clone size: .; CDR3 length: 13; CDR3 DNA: TGTGCCAGCAGTTTACCAGGGGGGAACGAGCAGTACTTC; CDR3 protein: CASSLPGGNEQYF
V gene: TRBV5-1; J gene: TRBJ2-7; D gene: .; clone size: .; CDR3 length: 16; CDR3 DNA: TGCGCCAGCCGCACCGGGGTGGTTGGGAGCTCCTACGAGCAGTACTTC; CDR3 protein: CASRTGVVGSSYEQYF
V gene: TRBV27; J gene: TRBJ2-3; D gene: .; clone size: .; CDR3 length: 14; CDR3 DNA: TGTGCCAGCAGTTCCGACCCATACCTGGATACGCAGTATTTT; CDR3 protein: CASSSDPYLDTQYF
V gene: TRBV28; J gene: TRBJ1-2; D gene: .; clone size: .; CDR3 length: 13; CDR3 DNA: TGTGCCAGCAGGCAGGCACGAGAAGGCGGCTACACCTTC; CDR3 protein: CASRQAREGGYTF
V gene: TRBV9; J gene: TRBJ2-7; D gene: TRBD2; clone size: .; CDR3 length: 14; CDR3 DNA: TGTGCCAGCAGCCGGGGACTAGCGGCCTACGAGCAGTACTTC; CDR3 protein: CASSRGLAAYEQYF
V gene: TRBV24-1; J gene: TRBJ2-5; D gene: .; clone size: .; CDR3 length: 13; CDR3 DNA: TGTGCCACCTCGCGAGGGGGAGAGAAGACCCAGTACTTC; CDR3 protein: CATSRGGEKTQYF
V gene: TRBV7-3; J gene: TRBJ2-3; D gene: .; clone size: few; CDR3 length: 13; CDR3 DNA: TGTGCCAGCAGCAGTCAAGCTACAGATACGCAGTATTTT; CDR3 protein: CASSSQATDTQYF
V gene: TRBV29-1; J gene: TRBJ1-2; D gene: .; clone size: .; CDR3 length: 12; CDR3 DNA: TGCAGCGTTGTGGCAGGGCCCTCCGGCTACACCTTC; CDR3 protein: CSVVAGPSGYTF
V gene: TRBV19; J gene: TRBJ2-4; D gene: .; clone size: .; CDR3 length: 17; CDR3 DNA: TGTGCCAGTAGTATCGGTCCGATACAGGAAGCCAAAAACATTCAGTACTTC; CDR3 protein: CASSIGPIQEAKNIQYF
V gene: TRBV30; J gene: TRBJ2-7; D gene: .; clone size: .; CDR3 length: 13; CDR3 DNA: TGTGCCTGGAGAAGAAAGGCGCCCTACGAGCAGTACTTC; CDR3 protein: CAWRRKAPYEQYF
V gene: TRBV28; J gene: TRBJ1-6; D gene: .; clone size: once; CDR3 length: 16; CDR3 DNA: TGTGCCAGCAGTTTATCGGGGGGTCCCTATAATTCACCCCTCCACTTT; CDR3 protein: CASSLSGGPYNSPLHF
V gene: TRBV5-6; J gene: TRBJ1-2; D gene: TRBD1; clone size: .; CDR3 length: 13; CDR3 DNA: TGTGCCAGCAGCCGAGGACAGGGACATGGCTACACCTTC; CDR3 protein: CASSRGQGHGYTF
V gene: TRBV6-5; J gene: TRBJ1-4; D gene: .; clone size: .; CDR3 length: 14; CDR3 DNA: TGTGCCAGCAGTCCATCCGGGGCACCGGAAAAACTGTTTTTT; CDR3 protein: CASSPSGAPEKLFF